The 4 T cell receptor beta chains below were found in one sample sequenced in a study of CD8+CD57+ T cells in acquired aplastic anemia. Patients chosen for sequencing had shown CD8+CD57+ cell expansion by flow cytometry. TCR beta VDJ and CDR3 profiling used genomic DNA as template. TCRdb analysed the reads with MiXCR anew, one entry per CDR3 protein. The table shows hundreds of thousands of distinct CDR3 sequences, with around a third occurring only once. Sequencing was done on a sample of sorted CD4+, CD8+, or CD8+CD57+ T cells (not recorded which) from PBMCs. Every receptor here comes from a human donor with aplastic anemia.

This clonotype has ten or more counts. The chain uses TRBV2 and TRBJ1-1, with TRBD1 identical over 9 bases. With 7 bases clipped from V and 3 bases from J, the junction kept 3 bases outside the gene matches. Germline assignment: CDR1 SNHLY and CDR2 FYNNEI. The CDR3 consists of 13 residues. Here the CDR3 reads CASIRTGDTEAFF. The DNA for the CDR3 is TGTGCCAGCATTAGGACAGGGGACACTGAAGCTTTCTTT.

The rearrangement joins TRBV20-1 to TRBJ1-2; D possibly corresponds to TRBD1 (5 bases). This CDR3 has 11 residues. Germline CDR1 is DFQATT and CDR2 is SNEGSKA (reference sequence). Between the trimmed V and J ends, which lost 1 base and 8 bases, there was a span of 8 bases. CDR3 amino acids: CSARGRVGYTF. DNA for the CDR3: TGCAGTGCTAGAGGCAGGGTCGGCTACACCTTC.

Many counts were recorded for this clonotype. The rearrangement uses TRBV29-1 and TRBJ2-5; possibly TRBD1 for D (5 bases). The CDR3 extends over 12 amino acids. The germline V gene encodes CDR1 SQVTM and CDR2 ANQGSEA. V was pared by 0 bases and J by 9 bases, with 11 bases between. Written as DNA, the CDR3 is TGCAGCGTTGAAGACCCAGGGTTGGCCCAGTACTTC. Its protein is CSVEDPGLAQYF.

Many counts were recorded for this clonotype. The V call is TRBV4-2, the J call TRBJ1-2; TRBD1 is a possible D gene (5 bases). The CDR3 has 14 amino acids. Trimming removed 4 bases at V and 6 bases at J, with 15 bases between. CDR1 and CDR2 (germline): LGHNA, YNFKEQ. The CDR3 DNA is TGTGCCAGCAGCCCGGGACCGATTGGGGATGGCTACACCTTC. Its translation is CASSPGPIGDGYTF.